A selection of T cell receptor beta chains follows, all from one sample in a study of blood T cell repertoires in COVID-19. Produced via immunoSEQ multiplex PCR; TCRdb's table is partial and in-frame only. Of roughly 260,000 clones in the sample, around 92% were seen once. Sequencing was performed on peripheral blood. The source of these receptors is a person between 18 and 35 years old with COVID-19, enrolled during active disease. Each CDR3 is given with its conserved first and last residue. D genes are given only for firm matches. The listing skips clone size in some rows; elsewhere it reads once, few, many or a size class.

d_gene	v_gene	abundance	j_gene	CDR3aa	CDR3nt
TRBD1	TRBV28	NA	TRBJ1-1	CASSSQGVLEAFF	TGTGCCAGCAGCTCGCAGGGGGTACTTGAAGCTTTCTTT
TRBD1	TRBV11-2	NA	TRBJ1-4	CASSLVGTGRGEKLFF	TGTGCCAGCAGCTTAGTTGGGACAGGGCGGGGTGAAAAACTGTTTTTT
TRBD2	TRBV9	NA	TRBJ2-2	CASSVEWLAGGDTGELFF	TGTGCCAGCAGCGTAGAGTGGCTAGCGGGAGGCGACACCGGGGAGCTGTTTTTT
TRBD1	TRBV5-6	NA	TRBJ2-3	CASSGTGSTDTQYF	TGTGCCAGCAGCGGGACAGGGAGCACAGATACGCAGTATTTT
NA	TRBV7-6	NA	TRBJ2-3	CASSLVGGAQGVRDTQYF	TGTGCCAGCAGCTTAGTTGGCGGGGCGCAGGGGGTACGAGATACGCAGTATTTT
NA	TRBV11-2	NA	TRBJ2-3	CASSLITDTQYF	TGTGCCAGCAGTCTTATTACAGATACGCAGTATTTT
TRBD1	TRBV19	NA	TRBJ1-3	CASSIRTGAGNTIYF	TGTGCCAGTAGTATTCGGACAGGAGCTGGAAACACCATATATTTT
TRBD1	TRBV7-9	NA	TRBJ1-3	CASSLEDRAGNTIYF	TGTGCCAGCAGCTTGGAGGACAGGGCTGGAAACACCATATATTTT
NA	TRBV6-5	NA	TRBJ2-5	CASVRTGEETQYF	TGTGCCAGCGTCCGGACTGGGGAAGAGACCCAGTACTTC
TRBD1	TRBV4-2	NA	TRBJ2-7	CASSQDGGTGGYEQYF	TGTGCCAGCAGCCAAGATGGGGGGACAGGGGGCTACGAGCAGTACTTC
TRBD1	TRBV7-8	NA	TRBJ1-2	CASSSGQGLNYGYTF	TGTGCCAGCAGCTCCGGACAGGGTTTAAACTATGGCTACACCTTC
NA	TRBV5-5	NA	TRBJ1-4	CASSPTGEGDRATNEKLFF	TGTGCCAGCAGCCCGACGGGGGAGGGGGATCGAGCAACTAATGAAAAACTGTTTTTT
TRBD1	TRBV6-6	NA	TRBJ2-7	CASSSQTGGEQYF	TGTGCCAGCAGTTCCCAGACAGGGGGCGAGCAGTACTTC
NA	TRBV5-8	NA	TRBJ2-3	CASSLSIGIGPDTQYF	TGTGCCAGCAGCTTGTCAATCGGCATTGGGCCGGATACGCAGTATTTT
NA	TRBV12-3/TRBV12-4	NA	TRBJ2-7	CASSFNREQYF	TGTGCCAGCAGTTTCAACCGGGAGCAGTACTTC
NA	TRBV21-1	NA	TRBJ2-7	CASSHRDREYEQYF	TGTGCCAGCAGCCACCGGGACAGGGAATACGAGCAGTACTTC
NA	TRBV5-6	NA	TRBJ1-1	CASSQMNTEAFF	TGTGCCAGCAGCCAAATGAACACTGAAGCTTTCTTT
NA	TRBV11-2	NA	TRBJ2-1	CASSFQTTEQFF	TGTGCCAGCAGCTTCCAGACGACAGAGCAGTTCTTC
TRBD2	TRBV7-2	NA	TRBJ2-7	CATGLAWEQYF	TGTGCCACTGGACTAGCCTGGGAGCAGTACTTC
NA	TRBV25-1	NA	TRBJ1-2	CASSTGNYGYTF	TGTGCCAGCAGTACGGGGAACTATGGCTACACCTTC
TRBD1	TRBV19	NA	TRBJ2-7	CASMATGGYEQYF	TGTGCCAGTATGGCGACAGGGGGCTACGAGCAGTACTTC
TRBD2	TRBV24-1	NA	TRBJ2-7	CATSDASGSANEQYF	TGTGCCACCAGTGATGCGAGCGGGAGCGCGAACGAGCAGTACTTC
TRBD1	TRBV19	NA	TRBJ2-7	CASTAEGQVGEQYF	TGTGCCAGTACCGCGGAGGGACAGGTGGGCGAGCAGTACTTC
NA	TRBV7-8	NA	TRBJ2-3	CASRLRTSTDTQYF	TGTGCCAGCAGGCTAAGGACTAGCACAGATACGCAGTATTTT
TRBD1	TRBV6-4	NA	TRBJ2-2	CASSDQGQGSGELFF	TGTGCCAGCAGTGACCAGGGACAGGGTTCCGGGGAGCTGTTTTTT
TRBD2	TRBV28	NA	TRBJ2-6	CASSFGLAGASDLGANVLTF	TGTGCCAGCAGTTTCGGACTAGCGGGAGCTTCAGACCTCGGGGCCAACGTCCTGACTTTC
TRBD1	TRBV18	NA	TRBJ1-5	CASSPGTGQPQHF	TGTGCCAGCTCACCTGGGACAGGCCAGCCCCAGCATTTT
NA	TRBV5-4	NA	TRBJ2-7	CASSLERVYEQYF	TGTGCCAGCAGCTTGGAAAGAGTATACGAGCAGTACTTC
TRBD1	TRBV5-4	NA	TRBJ2-3	CASSQSRDRVTDTQYF	TGTGCCAGCAGCCAAAGTCGGGACAGGGTGACAGATACGCAGTATTTT
NA	TRBV4-1	NA	TRBJ1-5	CASSQETNQPQHF	TGCGCCAGCAGCCAAGAAACTAATCAGCCCCAGCATTTT
TRBD1	TRBV19	NA	TRBJ1-4	CASSPDRAPTNEKLFF	TGTGCCAGTAGTCCCGACAGGGCCCCAACTAATGAAAAACTGTTTTTT
NA	TRBV29-1	NA	TRBJ1-5	CSVRDSPGPQHF	TGCAGCGTCCGAGACAGTCCCGGGCCCCAGCATTTT
TRBD1	TRBV12-3/TRBV12-4	few	TRBJ2-5	CASSSGTAGPQYF	TGTGCCAGCAGTTCGGGGACAGCCGGGCCCCAGTACTTC
TRBD1	TRBV2	NA	TRBJ1-5	CASNSLGQGNQPQHF	TGTGCCAGCAACTCACTCGGACAGGGCAATCAGCCCCAGCATTTT
TRBD2	TRBV24-1	NA	TRBJ2-1	CATSDGRELYNEQFF	TGTGCCACCAGTGACGGGCGGGAGCTCTACAATGAGCAGTTCTTC
NA	TRBV4-1	NA	TRBJ1-1	CASSWLGDTEAFF	TGCGCCAGCAGCTGGCTAGGGGACACTGAAGCTTTCTTT
NA	TRBV19	NA	TRBJ1-3	CASSAPASGNTIYF	TGTGCCAGTAGTGCGCCGGCTAGTGGAAACACCATATATTTT
TRBD1	TRBV4-3	NA	TRBJ2-1	CASSRRQGENNEQFF	TGCGCCAGCAGCCGTCGACAGGGGGAAAACAATGAGCAGTTCTTC
TRBD2	TRBV4-2	NA	TRBJ2-7	CASSQAVSGITYEQYF	TGTGCCAGCAGCCAAGCGGTTAGCGGGATAACCTACGAGCAGTACTTC
TRBD2	TRBV4-1	NA	TRBJ2-3	CASSQAGLADHLTDTQYF	TGCGCCAGCAGCCAAGCGGGACTAGCGGACCACCTCACAGATACGCAGTATTTT
NA	TRBV27	NA	TRBJ1-1	CASSLSRNTEAFF	TGTGCCAGCAGTTTGAGTAGGAACACTGAAGCTTTCTTT
TRBD1	TRBV6-5	NA	TRBJ2-7	CASPGTGGEQYF	TGTGCCAGCCCGGGGACAGGCGGAGAGCAGTACTTC
TRBD1	TRBV15	NA	TRBJ2-7	CATNPYPRDRVYEQYF	TGTGCCACCAACCCTTACCCCCGGGACAGGGTCTACGAGCAGTACTTC
TRBD1	TRBV3-1/TRBV3-2	NA	TRBJ1-5	CASSQASGGLPQHF	TGTGCCAGCAGCCAAGCGTCAGGGGGACTGCCCCAGCATTTT
NA	TRBV24-1	NA	TRBJ2-2	CATSALSGSNTGELFF	TGTGCCACCAGTGCCCTTAGCGGATCGAACACCGGGGAGCTGTTTTTT
TRBD1	TRBV5-1	NA	TRBJ1-2	CASSLAQGGVGYTF	TGCGCCAGCAGCTTGGCCCAGGGGGGAGTGGGCTACACCTTC
TRBD2	TRBV11-2	NA	TRBJ2-3	CASSLGPSGLGDTQYF	TGTGCCAGCAGCTTAGGGCCTAGCGGGCTGGGAGATACGCAGTATTTT
NA	TRBV5-1	NA	TRBJ2-5	CASSLDFSKETQYF	TGCGCCAGCAGCTTGGACTTCTCTAAAGAGACCCAGTACTTC